The present entry profiles one TCR beta chain with its context. The source of the sample is a study of tumor T cells in aggressive B-cell lymphoma. The J segment lost 6 bases and the V segment lost 4 bases, leaving 11 bases of the junction unmatched. This CDR3 is built from 15 residues. The germline gives CDR1 SGHKS, CDR2 YYEKEE (reference sequence). The data were produced by immunoSEQ multiplex PCR, yet TCRdb's version contains in-frame clones alone and is incomplete. The table has thousands of clones, around nine tenths seen once. Sequencing was done on a sample of tumor tissue. The chain carries TRBV5-5 and TRBJ1-2, with 8 nucleotides matching TRBD1. The clonotype originates from an adult with diffuse large B cell lymphoma. CDR3 nucleotides: TGTGCCAGCAGCCCCAGGGCAGGGGGCGTTGATGGCTACACCTTC. Protein product: CASSPRAGGVDGYTF.